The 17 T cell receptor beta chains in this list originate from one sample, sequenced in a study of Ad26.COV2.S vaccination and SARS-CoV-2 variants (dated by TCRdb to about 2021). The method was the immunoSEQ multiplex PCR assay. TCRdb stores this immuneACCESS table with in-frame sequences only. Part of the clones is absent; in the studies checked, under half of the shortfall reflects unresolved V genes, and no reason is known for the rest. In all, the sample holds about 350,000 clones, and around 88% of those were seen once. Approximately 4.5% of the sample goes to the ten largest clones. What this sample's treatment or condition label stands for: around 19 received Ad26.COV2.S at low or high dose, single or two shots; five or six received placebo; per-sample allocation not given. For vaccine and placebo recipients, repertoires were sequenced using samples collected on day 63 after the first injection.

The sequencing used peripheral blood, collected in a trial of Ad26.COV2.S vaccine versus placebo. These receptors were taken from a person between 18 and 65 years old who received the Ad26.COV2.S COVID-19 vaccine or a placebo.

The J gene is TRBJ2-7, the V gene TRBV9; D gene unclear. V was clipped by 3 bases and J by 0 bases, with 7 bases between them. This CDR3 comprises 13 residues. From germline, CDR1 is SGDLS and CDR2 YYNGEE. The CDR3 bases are TGTGCCAGCAGCGCTCCTAGCTCCTACGAGCAGTACTTC. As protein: CASSAPSSYEQYF.

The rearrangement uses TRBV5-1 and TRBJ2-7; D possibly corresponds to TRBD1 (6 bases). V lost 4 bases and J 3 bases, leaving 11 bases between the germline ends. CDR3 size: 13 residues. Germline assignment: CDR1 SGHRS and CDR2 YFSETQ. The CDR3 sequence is CASSLDRLYEQYF. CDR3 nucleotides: TGCGCCAGCAGCCTGGACAGACTCTACGAGCAGTACTTC.

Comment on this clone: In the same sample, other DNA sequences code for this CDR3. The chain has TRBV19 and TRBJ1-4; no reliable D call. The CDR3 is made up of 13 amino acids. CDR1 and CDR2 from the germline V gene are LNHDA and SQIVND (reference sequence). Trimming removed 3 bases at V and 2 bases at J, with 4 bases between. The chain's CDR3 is CASSISTNEKLFF. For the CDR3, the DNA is TGTGCCAGTAGTATTTCCACTAATGAAAAACTGTTTTTT. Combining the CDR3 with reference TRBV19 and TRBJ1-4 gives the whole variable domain DGGITQSPKYLFRKEGQNVTLSCEQNLNHDAMYWYRQDPGQGLRLIYYSQIVNDFQKGDIAEGYSVSREKKESFPLTVTSAQKNPTAFYLCASSISTNEKLFFGSGTQLSVL.

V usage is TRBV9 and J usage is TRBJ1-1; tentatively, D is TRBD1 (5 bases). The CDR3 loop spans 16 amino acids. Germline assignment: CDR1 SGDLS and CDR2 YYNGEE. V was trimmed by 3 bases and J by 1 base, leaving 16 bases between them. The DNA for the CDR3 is TGTGCCAGCAGCGCCCTACCGGGACTCCAGAACACTGAAGCTTTCTTT. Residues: CASSALPGLQNTEAFF.

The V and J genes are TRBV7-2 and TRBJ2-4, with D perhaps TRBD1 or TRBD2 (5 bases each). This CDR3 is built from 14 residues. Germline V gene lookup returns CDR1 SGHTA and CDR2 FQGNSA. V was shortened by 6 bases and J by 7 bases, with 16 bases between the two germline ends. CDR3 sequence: CASSLTRDDNIQYF. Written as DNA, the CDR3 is TGTGCCAGCAGTCTTACCCGGGACGATAACATTCAGTACTTC.

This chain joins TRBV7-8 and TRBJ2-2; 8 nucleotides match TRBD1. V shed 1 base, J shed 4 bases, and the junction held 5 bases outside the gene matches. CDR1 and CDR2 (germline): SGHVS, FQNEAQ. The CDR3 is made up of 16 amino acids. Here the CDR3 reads CASSLVQGAVTGELFF. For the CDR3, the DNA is TGTGCCAGCAGCTTAGTCCAGGGGGCGGTCACCGGGGAGCTGTTTTTT.

The CDR3 sequence is CASLNSGSGETQYF. In DNA form, the CDR3 reads TGTGCCAGCCTGAATAGCGGGAGTGGCGAGACCCAGTACTTC. The rearrangement links TRBV28 to TRBJ2-5; 9 bases are a match to TRBD2. CDR1 is MDHEN and CDR2 is SYDVKM in the germline V gene. The CDR3 contains 14 residues. The V segment lost 8 bases and the J segment 5 bases; nucleotides outside the gene matches: 9.

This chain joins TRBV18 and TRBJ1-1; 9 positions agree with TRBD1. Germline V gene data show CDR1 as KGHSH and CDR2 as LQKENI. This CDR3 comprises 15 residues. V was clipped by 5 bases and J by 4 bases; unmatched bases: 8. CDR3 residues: CASSSSGTGSTEAFF. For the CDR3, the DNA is TGTGCCAGCTCATCCTCCGGGACAGGGAGCACTGAAGCTTTCTTT.

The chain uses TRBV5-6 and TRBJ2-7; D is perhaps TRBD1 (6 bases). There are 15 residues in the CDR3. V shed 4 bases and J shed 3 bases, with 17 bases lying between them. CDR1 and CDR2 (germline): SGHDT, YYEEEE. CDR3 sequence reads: CASSTRDTSGYEQYF. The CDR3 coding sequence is TGTGCCAGCAGCACCCGGGACACTAGTGGCTACGAGCAGTACTTC.

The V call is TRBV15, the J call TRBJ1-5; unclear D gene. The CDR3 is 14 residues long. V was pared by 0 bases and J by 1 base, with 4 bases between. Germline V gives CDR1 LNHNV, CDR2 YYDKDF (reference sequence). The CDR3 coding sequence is TGTGCCACCAGCAGAGATCACAGCAATCAGCCCCAGCATTTT. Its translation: CATSRDHSNQPQHF.

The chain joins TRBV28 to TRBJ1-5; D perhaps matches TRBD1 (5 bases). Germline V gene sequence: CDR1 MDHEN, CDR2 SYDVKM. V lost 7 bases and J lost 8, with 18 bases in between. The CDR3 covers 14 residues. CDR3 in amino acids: CASTVGGVGEPQHF. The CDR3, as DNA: TGTGCCAGCACCGTCGGGGGGGTAGGGGAGCCCCAGCATTTT.

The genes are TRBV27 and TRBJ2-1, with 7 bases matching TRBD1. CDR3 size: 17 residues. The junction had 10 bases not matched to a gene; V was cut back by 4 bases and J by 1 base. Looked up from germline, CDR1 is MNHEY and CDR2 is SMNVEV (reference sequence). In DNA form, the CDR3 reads TGTGCCAGCAGTTGGAAGACAGGGAGATTGTCCTACAATGAGCAGTTCTTC. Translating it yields CASSWKTGRLSYNEQFF.

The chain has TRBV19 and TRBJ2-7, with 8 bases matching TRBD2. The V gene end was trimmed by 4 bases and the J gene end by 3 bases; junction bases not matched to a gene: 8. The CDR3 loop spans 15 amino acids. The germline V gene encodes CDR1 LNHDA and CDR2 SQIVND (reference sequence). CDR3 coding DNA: TGTGCCAGTAGTAAATCACTAGCGGACGGCTACGAGCAGTACTTC. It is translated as CASSKSLADGYEQYF.

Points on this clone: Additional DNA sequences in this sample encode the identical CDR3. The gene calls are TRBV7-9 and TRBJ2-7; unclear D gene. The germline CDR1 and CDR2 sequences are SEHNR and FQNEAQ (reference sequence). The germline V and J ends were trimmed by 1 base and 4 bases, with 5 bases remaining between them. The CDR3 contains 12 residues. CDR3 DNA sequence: TGTGCCAGCAGCTTAGTGGGTTACGAGCAGTACTTC. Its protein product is CASSLVGYEQYF.

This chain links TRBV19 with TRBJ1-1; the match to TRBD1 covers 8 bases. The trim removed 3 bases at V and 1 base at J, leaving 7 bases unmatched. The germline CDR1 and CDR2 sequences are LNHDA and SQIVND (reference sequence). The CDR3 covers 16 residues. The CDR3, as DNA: TGTGCCAGTAGTATGGGGGTCACAGGGGGGAACACTGAAGCTTTCTTT. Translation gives CASSMGVTGGNTEAFF. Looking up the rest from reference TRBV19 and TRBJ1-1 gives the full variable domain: DGGITQSPKYLFRKEGQNVTLSCEQNLNHDAMYWYRQDPGQGLRLIYYSQIVNDFQKGDIAEGYSVSREKKESFPLTVTSAQKNPTAFYLCASSMGVTGGNTEAFFGQGTRLTVV.

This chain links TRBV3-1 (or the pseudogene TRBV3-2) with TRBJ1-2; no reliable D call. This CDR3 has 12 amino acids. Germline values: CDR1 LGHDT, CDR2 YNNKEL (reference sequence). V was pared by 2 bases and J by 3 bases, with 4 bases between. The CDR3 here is CASSQTHYGYTF. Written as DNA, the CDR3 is TGTGCCAGCAGCCAAACCCACTATGGCTACACCTTC.

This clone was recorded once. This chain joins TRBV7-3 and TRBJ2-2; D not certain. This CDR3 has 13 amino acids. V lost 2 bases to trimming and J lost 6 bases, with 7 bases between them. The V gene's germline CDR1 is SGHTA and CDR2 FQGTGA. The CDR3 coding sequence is TGTGCCAGCAGCTTATTGGGTTCCGGGGAGCTGTTTTTT. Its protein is CASSLLGSGELFF.